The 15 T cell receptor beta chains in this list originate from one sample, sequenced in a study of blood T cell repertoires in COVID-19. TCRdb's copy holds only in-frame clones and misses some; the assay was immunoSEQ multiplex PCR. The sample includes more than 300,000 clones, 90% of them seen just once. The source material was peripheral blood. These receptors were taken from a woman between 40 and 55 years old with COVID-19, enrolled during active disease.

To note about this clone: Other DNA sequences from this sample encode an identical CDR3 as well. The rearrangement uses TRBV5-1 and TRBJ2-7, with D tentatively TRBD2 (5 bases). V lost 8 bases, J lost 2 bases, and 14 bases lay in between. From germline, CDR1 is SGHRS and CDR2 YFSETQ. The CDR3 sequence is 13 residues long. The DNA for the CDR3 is TGCGCCAGTACTCGGGATAGGGCCTACGAGCAGTACTTC. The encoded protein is CASTRDRAYEQYF.

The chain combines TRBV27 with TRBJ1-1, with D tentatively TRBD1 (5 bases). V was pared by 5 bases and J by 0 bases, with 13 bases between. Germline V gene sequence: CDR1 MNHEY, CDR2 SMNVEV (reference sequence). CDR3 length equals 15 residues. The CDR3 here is CASSREGFLNTEAFF. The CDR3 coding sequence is TGTGCCAGCAGTCGGGAGGGGTTTTTGAACACTGAAGCTTTCTTT.

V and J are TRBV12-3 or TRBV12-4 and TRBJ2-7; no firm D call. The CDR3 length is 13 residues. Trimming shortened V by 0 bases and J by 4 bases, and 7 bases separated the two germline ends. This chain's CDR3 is CASSLAELYEQYF. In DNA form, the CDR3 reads TGTGCCAGCAGTTTAGCGGAGCTGTACGAGCAGTACTTC.

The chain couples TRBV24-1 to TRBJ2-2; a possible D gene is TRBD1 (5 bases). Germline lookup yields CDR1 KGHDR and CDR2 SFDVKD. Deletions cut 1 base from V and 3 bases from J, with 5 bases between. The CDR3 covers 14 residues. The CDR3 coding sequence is TGTGCCACCAGTGATTTCAGGGACACCGGGGAGCTGTTTTTT. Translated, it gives CATSDFRDTGELFF.

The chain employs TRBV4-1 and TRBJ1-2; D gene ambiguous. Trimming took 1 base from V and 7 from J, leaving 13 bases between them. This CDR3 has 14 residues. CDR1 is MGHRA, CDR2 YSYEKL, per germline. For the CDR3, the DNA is TGCGCCAGCAGCCAAGGTTCCAGGTTTGGTGGCTACACCTTC. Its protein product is CASSQGSRFGGYTF.

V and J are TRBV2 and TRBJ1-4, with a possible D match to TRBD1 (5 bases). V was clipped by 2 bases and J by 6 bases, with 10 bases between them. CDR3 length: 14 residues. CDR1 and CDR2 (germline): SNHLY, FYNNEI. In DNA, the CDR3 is TGTGCCAGCAGTGAACAAGGGGTAGATGAAAAACTGTTTTTT. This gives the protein CASSEQGVDEKLFF.

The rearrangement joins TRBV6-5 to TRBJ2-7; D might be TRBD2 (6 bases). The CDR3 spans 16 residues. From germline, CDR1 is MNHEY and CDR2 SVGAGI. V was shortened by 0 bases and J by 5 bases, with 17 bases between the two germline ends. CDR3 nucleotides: TGTGCCAGCAGTTACTCGAGTATGGCGGGAATGGACGAGCAGTACTTC. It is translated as CASSYSSMAGMDEQYF.

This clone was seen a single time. The CDR3 region is CASSLTLSSGSSYNEQFF. The CDR3 region has the DNA TGTGCCAGCAGCTTAACCTTGAGTAGCGGGAGCTCCTACAATGAGCAGTTCTTC. V gene TRBV7-2 combines with J gene TRBJ2-1; 9 bases align to TRBD2. In germline, CDR1 is SGHTA, CDR2 FQGNSA. The V and J ends lost 2 bases and 0 bases, in that order; junction bases with no gene match: 8. The CDR3 contains 18 residues.

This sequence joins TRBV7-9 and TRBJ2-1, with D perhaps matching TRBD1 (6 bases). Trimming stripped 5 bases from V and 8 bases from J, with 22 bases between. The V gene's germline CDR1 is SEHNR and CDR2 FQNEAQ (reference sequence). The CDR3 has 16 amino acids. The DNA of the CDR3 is TGTGCCAGCAGCACGGGGTCAGGGGTGGTTAGCGATGAGCAGTTCTTC. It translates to CASSTGSGVVSDEQFF.

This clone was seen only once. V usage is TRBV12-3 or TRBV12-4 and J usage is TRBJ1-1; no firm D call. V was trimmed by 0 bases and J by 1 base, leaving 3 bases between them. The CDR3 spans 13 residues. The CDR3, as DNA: TGTGCCAGCAGTTTAGCACAGAACACTGAAGCTTTCTTT. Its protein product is CASSLAQNTEAFF.

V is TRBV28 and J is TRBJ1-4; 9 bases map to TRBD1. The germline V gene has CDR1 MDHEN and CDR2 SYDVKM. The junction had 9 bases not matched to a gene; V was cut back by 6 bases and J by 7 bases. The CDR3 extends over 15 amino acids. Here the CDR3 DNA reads TGTGCCAGCAGCCCCGGGGGGACAGGGAGTGAAAAACTGTTTTTT. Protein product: CASSPGGTGSEKLFF.

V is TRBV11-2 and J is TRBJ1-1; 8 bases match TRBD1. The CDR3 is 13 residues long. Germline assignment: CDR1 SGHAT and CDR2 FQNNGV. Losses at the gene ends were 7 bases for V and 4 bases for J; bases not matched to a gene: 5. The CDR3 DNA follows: TGTGCCAGCACCCCTACAGGGGGCACTGAAGCTTTCTTT. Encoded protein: CASTPTGGTEAFF.

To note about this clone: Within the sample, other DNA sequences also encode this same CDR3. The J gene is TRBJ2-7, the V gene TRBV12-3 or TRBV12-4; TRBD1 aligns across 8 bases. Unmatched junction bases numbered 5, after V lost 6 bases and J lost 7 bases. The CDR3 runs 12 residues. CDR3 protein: CASSWTGREQYF. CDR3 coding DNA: TGTGCCAGCAGCTGGACAGGGAGGGAGCAGTACTTC.

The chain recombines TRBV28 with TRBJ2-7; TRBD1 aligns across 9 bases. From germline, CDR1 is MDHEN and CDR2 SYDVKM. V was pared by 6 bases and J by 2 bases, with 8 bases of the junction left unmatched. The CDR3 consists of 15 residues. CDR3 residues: CASRPSGTGTYEQYF. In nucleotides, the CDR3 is TGTGCCAGCAGGCCCTCCGGGACAGGGACCTACGAGCAGTACTTC.

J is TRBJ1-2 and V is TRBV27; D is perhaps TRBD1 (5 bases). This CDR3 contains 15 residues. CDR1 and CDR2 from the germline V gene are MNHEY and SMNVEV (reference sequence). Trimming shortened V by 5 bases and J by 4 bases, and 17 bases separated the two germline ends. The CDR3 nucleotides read TGTGCCAGCAGTCTTAATCATGACAGCCTCTATGGCTACACCTTC. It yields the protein CASSLNHDSLYGYTF.